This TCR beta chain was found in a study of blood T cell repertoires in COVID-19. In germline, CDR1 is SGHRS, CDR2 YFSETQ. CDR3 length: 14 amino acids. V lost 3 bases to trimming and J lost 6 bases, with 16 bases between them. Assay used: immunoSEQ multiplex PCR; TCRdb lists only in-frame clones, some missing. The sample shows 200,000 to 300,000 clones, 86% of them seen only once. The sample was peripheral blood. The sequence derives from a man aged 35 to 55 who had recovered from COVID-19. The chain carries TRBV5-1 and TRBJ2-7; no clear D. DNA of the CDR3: TGCGCCAGCAGCTGGGCCCGAAGCAGAGCCGAGCAGTACTTC. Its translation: CASSWARSRAEQYF.